This passage covers 8 T cell receptor beta chains from one sample sequenced in a study of regulatory T cells in long-lasting Graves disease. For TCR beta, libraries came from iRepertoire HTBI primers and Arm-PCR of CDR3 regions. Each CDR3 protein gets one entry after TCRdb re-called the multiplex PCR reads with MiXCR. The sample lists some 300,000 distinct CDR3 sequences, around a fifth occurring once. Time point given: persistent/refractory GD, antithyroid drugs over 5 years with positive TRAb. The TCR library was made from RNA extracted from PBMCs. The specimen comprised peripheral blood mononuclear cells (PBMCs), sampled when the disease was refractory, from a patient treated with antithyroid drugs. Receptors originate from a female donor with Graves disease.

This sequence joins TRBV20-1 and TRBJ1-6; 7 nucleotides match TRBD1. The CDR3 is 17 amino acids. Looked up from germline, CDR1 is DFQATT and CDR2 is SNEGSKA (reference sequence). The trim removed 4 bases at V and 0 bases at J, leaving 9 bases unmatched. The CDR3 loop is CSATERGRSSYNSPLHF. The DNA of the CDR3 is TGCAGTGCTACGGAAAGGGGGCGAAGCTCCTATAATTCACCCCTCCACTTT.

V and J are TRBV6-5 and TRBJ1-5, with D possibly TRBD1 on 5 matching bases. V was clipped by 2 bases and J by 0 bases, with 11 bases between them. CDR3 length: 16 amino acids. Per germline, CDR1 MNHEY and CDR2 SVGAGI. The CDR3: CASSYGGPYSNQPQHF. CDR3 nucleotide sequence: TGTGCCAGCAGTTACGGGGGACCTTATAGCAATCAGCCCCAGCATTTT.

The rearrangement links TRBV27 to TRBJ1-1; TRBD1 might be the D (5 bases). In germline, CDR1 is MNHEY, CDR2 SMNVEV (reference sequence). CDR3 size: 13 residues. V was pared by 3 bases and J by 11 bases, with 16 bases between. CDR3 coding DNA: TGTGCCAGCAGTTTCACGGGGGGATATAGGGCTTTCTTT. Its protein is CASSFTGGYRAFF.

In this sample, this clonotype turned up many times. The V call is TRBV28, the J call TRBJ2-7, with no clear D. The CDR3 totals 14 residues. Trimming removed 5 bases from V and 7 bases from J, with 18 bases in between. The germline CDR1 and CDR2 sequences are MDHEN and SYDVKM. The CDR3 sequence is CASSPPPSPPEQYF. Here the CDR3 DNA reads TGTGCCAGCAGTCCTCCTCCGAGTCCCCCGGAGCAGTACTTC.

Comments on this clonotype: Just one base apart from a much larger clone, this may be a read error. V gene TRBV11-2 combines with J gene TRBJ2-7; TRBD1 might be the D (5 bases). V was clipped by 1 base and J by 3 bases, with 16 bases between them. The CDR3 has 16 amino acids. The germline V gene has CDR1 SGHAT and CDR2 FQNNGV. The chain's CDR3 is CASSLARAGLSYEQYF. The CDR3 DNA is TGTGCCAGCAGCTTAGCCCGGGCAGGGTTGAGCTACGAGCAGTACTTC.

This clonotype appeared many times. The chain combines TRBV12-3 or TRBV12-4 with TRBJ2-5; D uncertain. The CDR3 consists of 11 residues. Trimming shortened V by 8 bases and J by 3 bases, and 7 bases separated the two germline ends. In nucleotides, the CDR3 is TGTGCCAGCTCACAAAAAGAGACCCAGTACTTC. Protein product: CASSQKETQYF.

This clonotype has ten or more counts. The chain has TRBV12-3 or TRBV12-4 and TRBJ2-3, with a tentative D call TRBD2 (6 bases). Trimming removed 3 bases at V and 5 bases at J, with 6 bases between. The CDR3 contains 12 residues. In DNA form, the CDR3 reads TGTGCCAGCAGTTTGGGGGGAGATACGCAGTATTTT. It codes for CASSLGGDTQYF.

This clonotype was detected a few times. V gene TRBV7-9 combines with J gene TRBJ1-2; weak D call: TRBD1 (5 bases). CDR1 SEHNR and CDR2 FQNEAQ come from the germline V gene (reference sequence). V lost 8 bases and J lost 2, with 12 bases in between. This CDR3 is 13 amino acids long. DNA for the CDR3: TGTGCCAGCGGGAATAGACAGAACTATGGCTACACCTTC. Translated: CASGNRQNYGYTF.